This is a list of T cell receptor beta chains from one sample in a study of immune cell composition in non-small cell lung cancer. Sequenced by immunoSEQ multiplex PCR; TCRdb stores in-frame clones only, minus some. The repertoire holds 1,600 or so clones, 79% seen once, with approximately 11% in the top ten. Material for sequencing was non-adjacent lung tissue. The source is a human donor with non-small cell lung cancer. Both conserved end residues are part of each CDR3. Each record gives: D gene, clone size, CDR3 length, J gene, V gene, CDR3 protein, CDR3 DNA. D genes are given only for firm matches. Clone size is not always given. Where it is, it says once, few, many or a class for expanded clones.

D: -; size: -; length: 16; J: TRBJ1-2; V: TRBV6-5; CDR3: CASSLGSGRASYGYTF; DNA: TGTGCCAGCAGTTTAGGTTCGGGCAGGGCTAGCTATGGCTACACCTTC
D: -; size: -; length: 14; J: TRBJ1-3; V: TRBV4-2; CDR3: CASSQDLSGNTIYF; DNA: TGTGCCAGCAGCCAAGATCTTAGTGGAAACACCATATATTTT
D: -; size: -; length: 14; J: TRBJ1-5; V: TRBV7-8; CDR3: CASSSLGGNQPQHF; DNA: TGTGCCAGCAGTTCGTTGGGGGGGAATCAGCCCCAGCATTTT
D: TRBD1; size: few; length: 15; J: TRBJ2-2; V: TRBV30; CDR3: CAWSVRGTATGELFF; DNA: TGTGCCTGGAGTGTACGAGGGACAGCCACCGGGGAGCTGTTTTTT
D: -; size: -; length: 12; J: TRBJ2-7; V: TRBV14; CDR3: CASALSLYEQYF; DNA: TGTGCCAGCGCACTGTCCCTCTACGAGCAGTACTTC
D: -; size: -; length: 15; J: TRBJ2-1; V: TRBV7-8; CDR3: CASSLGALSYNEQFF; DNA: TGTGCCAGCAGCTTAGGGGCGTTATCCTACAATGAGCAGTTCTTC
D: -; size: -; length: 14; J: TRBJ2-2; V: TRBV11-2; CDR3: CASSLIGNTGELFF; DNA: TGTGCCAGCAGCTTAATCGGGAACACCGGGGAGCTGTTTTTT
D: -; size: -; length: 14; J: TRBJ2-7; V: TRBV30; CDR3: CAWSDGGISYEQYF; DNA: TGTGCCTGGAGTGACGGCGGGATCTCCTACGAGCAGTACTTC
D: TRBD2; size: -; length: 16; J: TRBJ2-7; V: TRBV10-2; CDR3: CASSGPGLAPSYEQYF; DNA: TGCGCCAGCAGCGGGCCGGGACTAGCTCCGTCCTACGAGCAGTACTTC
D: TRBD2; size: -; length: 17; J: TRBJ2-3; V: TRBV2; CDR3: CARGTSGDYSGTDTQYF; DNA: TGTGCCAGGGGGACTAGCGGGGACTATAGTGGAACAGATACGCAGTATTTT
D: TRBD2; size: -; length: 15; J: TRBJ2-5; V: TRBV29-1; CDR3: CSVVGLAGGGETQYF; DNA: TGCAGCGTTGTAGGACTAGCGGGAGGGGGGGAGACCCAGTACTTC
D: -; size: few; length: 16; J: TRBJ1-4; V: TRBV6-5; CDR3: CASSYGAETTNEKLFF; DNA: TGTGCCAGCAGTTACGGTGCCGAGACAACTAATGAAAAACTGTTTTTT
D: TRBD2; size: -; length: 17; J: TRBJ2-1; V: TRBV4-2; CDR3: CASSQGTGTSVGHEQFF; DNA: TGTGCCAGCAGCCAAGGAACCGGGACTAGCGTTGGCCATGAGCAGTTCTTC
D: -; size: once; length: 14; J: TRBJ1-5; V: TRBV6-1; CDR3: CASSDRLSNQPQHF; DNA: TGTGCCAGCAGTGATCGTCTTAGCAATCAGCCCCAGCATTTT
D: -; size: -; length: 15; J: TRBJ2-7; V: TRBV14; CDR3: CASSQDPGRTYEQYF; DNA: TGTGCCAGCAGCCAAGATCCAGGGCGAACCTACGAGCAGTACTTC
D: -; size: -; length: 15; J: TRBJ2-1; V: TRBV27; CDR3: CASSGGTSYSNEQFF; DNA: TGTGCCAGCAGTGGAGGAACATCTTATAGCAATGAGCAGTTCTTC
D: TRBD2; size: once; length: 15; J: TRBJ2-2; V: TRBV10-2; CDR3: CASSNKRESTGELFF; DNA: TGCGCCAGCAGCAATAAGCGGGAGAGCACCGGGGAGCTGTTTTTT
D: TRBD2; size: -; length: 13; J: TRBJ2-1; V: TRBV11-3; CDR3: CASSSGGYNEQFF; DNA: TGTGCCAGCAGCTCGGGGGGTTACAATGAGCAGTTCTTC
D: -; size: -; length: 14; J: TRBJ2-7; V: TRBV6-5; CDR3: CASSSSTGPHEQYF; DNA: TGTGCCAGCAGTTCCTCGACAGGACCCCACGAGCAGTACTTC
D: TRBD2; size: -; length: 15; J: TRBJ2-7; V: TRBV7-9; CDR3: CASSWGLAGAYEQYF; DNA: TGTGCCAGCAGCTGGGGACTAGCGGGAGCCTACGAGCAGTACTTC
D: TRBD2; size: -; length: 15; J: TRBJ2-2; V: TRBV30; CDR3: CAWSMRGTATGELFF; DNA: TGTGCCTGGAGTATGCGGGGGACTGCGACCGGGGAGCTGTTTTTT
D: -; size: -; length: 16; J: TRBJ2-3; V: TRBV7-9; CDR3: CASSLWGGPNTDTQYF; DNA: TGTGCCAGCAGCCTATGGGGGGGGCCGAACACAGATACGCAGTATTTT
D: TRBD1; size: -; length: 17; J: TRBJ1-4; V: TRBV18; CDR3: CASSPKTGGTANEKLFF; DNA: TGTGCCAGCTCACCCAAGACAGGGGGCACGGCTAATGAAAAACTGTTTTTT
D: -; size: few; length: 13; J: TRBJ2-1; V: TRBV28; CDR3: CASGGGSYNEQFF; DNA: TGTGCCAGCGGGGGCGGGTCCTACAATGAGCAGTTCTTC
D: -; size: -; length: 12; J: TRBJ1-2; V: TRBV29-1; CDR3: CSVEDPTQGYTF; DNA: TGCAGCGTTGAAGACCCTACGCAAGGCTACACCTTC
D: -; size: -; length: 14; J: TRBJ2-5; V: TRBV5-1; CDR3: CASSLDPSQETQYF; DNA: TGCGCCAGCAGCTTGGATCCATCCCAAGAGACCCAGTACTTC
D: TRBD1; size: once; length: 17; J: TRBJ2-5; V: TRBV5-1; CDR3: CASSLGRDRGPQETQYF; DNA: TGCGCCAGCAGCTTAGGCCGGGACAGGGGACCCCAAGAGACCCAGTACTTC
D: TRBD1; size: -; length: 15; J: TRBJ2-2; V: TRBV5-4; CDR3: CASSQGQGATGELFF; DNA: TGTGCCAGCAGCCAGGGACAGGGGGCTACCGGGGAGCTGTTTTTT
D: TRBD2; size: -; length: 15; J: TRBJ2-1; V: TRBV11-2; CDR3: CASSQLAGGPSKQFF; DNA: TGTGCCAGCAGCCAACTAGCGGGAGGCCCTAGTAAGCAGTTCTTC
D: TRBD2; size: -; length: 15; J: TRBJ2-7; V: TRBV27; CDR3: CASSPRPGGYDEQYF; DNA: TGTGCCAGCAGTCCCCGTCCGGGGGGTTACGACGAGCAGTACTTC
D: -; size: large; length: 16; J: TRBJ2-1; V: TRBV4-2; CDR3: CASSQGIAEDYNEQFF; DNA: TGTGCCAGCAGCCAGGGAATAGCGGAAGACTACAATGAGCAGTTCTTC
D: -; size: -; length: 12; J: TRBJ2-5; V: TRBV27; CDR3: CASERGGETQYF; DNA: TGTGCCAGCGAGAGGGGGGGGGAGACCCAGTACTTC
D: TRBD1; size: -; length: 14; J: TRBJ1-1; V: TRBV5-1; CDR3: CASSVQGGGTEAFF; DNA: TGCGCCAGCAGCGTACAGGGGGGAGGGACTGAAGCTTTCTTT
D: TRBD1; size: -; length: 15; J: TRBJ2-1; V: TRBV5-1; CDR3: CASSPGQVSYNEQFF; DNA: TGCGCCAGCAGCCCCGGACAGGTCTCCTACAATGAGCAGTTCTTC